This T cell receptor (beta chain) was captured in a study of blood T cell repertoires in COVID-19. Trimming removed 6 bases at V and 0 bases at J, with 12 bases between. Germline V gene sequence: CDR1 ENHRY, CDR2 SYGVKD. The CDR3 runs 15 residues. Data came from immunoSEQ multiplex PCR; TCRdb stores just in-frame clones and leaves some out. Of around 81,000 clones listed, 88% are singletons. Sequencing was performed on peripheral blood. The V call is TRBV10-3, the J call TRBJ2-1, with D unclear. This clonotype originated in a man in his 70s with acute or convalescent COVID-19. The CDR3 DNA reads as TGTGCCATCAGGCCTGACTCGAGCTCCTACAATGAGCAGTTCTTC. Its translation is CAIRPDSSSYNEQFF.